This entry is about one T cell receptor (beta chain). Its cognate antigen is unknown. With 60 Vbeta and 13 Jbeta primers, the PCR was carried out. Assay used: immunoSEQ multiplex PCR; TCRdb lists only in-frame clones, some missing. This repertoire shows under 170,000 clones, 79% found once; its top ten account for roughly 4%. Per the germline V gene, CDR1 is SGHNT and CDR2 is YYREEE (reference sequence). The CDR3 contains 12 residues. The V and J ends lost 3 bases and 4 bases respectively, with 6 bases between them. This entry comes from a study of cytomegalovirus exposure and HLA in healthy donors. Study-wide context: Out of about 360 genotyped donors, about 80% belonged to the Caucasian-associated ancestry cluster. Whole-study findings and limits: Later genetic work tied a missense DCLRE1C variant to beta-chain V and J trimming.

The origin of this receptor is a human donor in good health. The sample consisted of PBMCs. J is TRBJ2-3 and V is TRBV5-4; D unclear. Here the CDR3 reads CASSSNSDTQYF. The DNA for the CDR3 is TGTGCCAGCAGCTCTAATTCAGATACGCAGTATTTT.